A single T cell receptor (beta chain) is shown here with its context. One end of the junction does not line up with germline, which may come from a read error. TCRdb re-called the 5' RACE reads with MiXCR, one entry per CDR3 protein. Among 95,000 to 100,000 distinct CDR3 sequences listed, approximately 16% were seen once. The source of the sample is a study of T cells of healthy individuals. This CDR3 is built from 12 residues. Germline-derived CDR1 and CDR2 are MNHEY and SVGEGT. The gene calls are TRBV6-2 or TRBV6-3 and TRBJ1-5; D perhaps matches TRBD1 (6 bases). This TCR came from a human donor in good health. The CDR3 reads CASSTGNQPQHF. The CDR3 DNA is TGTGCCAGCAGTACAGGGAATCAGCCACAGCATTTT.